A selection of T cell receptor beta chains follows, all from one sample in a study of graft-versus-host responses after intestinal transplantation. This table comes from immunoSEQ multiplex PCR, and its TCRdb copy is limited to in-frame clones, with some not included. The sample yields about 90,000 clones, approximately 92% seen once. Their recognized antigens are unknown. The source was unstimulated CD8+ T cells sorted from spleen or lymph node cells, collected before intestinal transplant. The receptor source for this set is a human donor who received an intestinal transplant. Each CDR3 is given with its conserved first and last residue. The order of the fields is D gene, clone size, J gene, V gene, CDR3 DNA, CDR3 protein. D genes are given only for firm matches. The size entry is marked missing in some rows and otherwise reads once, few, many or a size class.

d_gene: -
abundance: -
j_gene: TRBJ1-5
v_gene: TRBV21-1
CDR3nt: TGTGCCAGCAGCAAAGATAGGACAGGGTTTTGGCAGCCCCAGCATTTT
CDR3aa: CASSKDRTGFWQPQHF

d_gene: TRBD2
abundance: -
j_gene: TRBJ2-1
v_gene: TRBV30
CDR3nt: TGTGCCTGTTCCGGGACTAGCTACAATGAGCAGTTCTTC
CDR3aa: CACSGTSYNEQFF

d_gene: -
abundance: -
j_gene: TRBJ1-1
v_gene: TRBV7-9
CDR3nt: TGTGCCAGCAGCCCCCAGAACACTGAAGCTTTCTTT
CDR3aa: CASSPQNTEAFF

d_gene: TRBD1
abundance: -
j_gene: TRBJ2-7
v_gene: TRBV19
CDR3nt: TGTGCCAGTAGCCCTGGACAGGGGAGCTCCTACGAGCAGTACTTC
CDR3aa: CASSPGQGSSYEQYF

d_gene: TRBD2
abundance: -
j_gene: TRBJ2-2
v_gene: TRBV7-6
CDR3nt: TGTGCCAGCAGCAACAATAACTTGGGGGGGGACACCGGGGAGCTGTTTTTT
CDR3aa: CASSNNNLGGDTGELFF

d_gene: -
abundance: -
j_gene: TRBJ2-7
v_gene: TRBV14
CDR3nt: TGTGCCAGCAGCCCTACTAGCTACGAGCAGTACTTC
CDR3aa: CASSPTSYEQYF

d_gene: -
abundance: -
j_gene: TRBJ2-3
v_gene: TRBV29-1
CDR3nt: TGCAGCGCCGATAGTAGCACAGATACGCAGTATTTT
CDR3aa: CSADSSTDTQYF

d_gene: TRBD2
abundance: -
j_gene: TRBJ2-3
v_gene: TRBV4-2
CDR3nt: TGTGCCAGCAGCCTCGGACTAGCGGGGGGGAGAGATACGCAGTATTTT
CDR3aa: CASSLGLAGGRDTQYF

d_gene: -
abundance: -
j_gene: TRBJ2-7
v_gene: TRBV11-1
CDR3nt: TGTGCCAGCAGCCGGCAGGACTACGAGCAGTACTTC
CDR3aa: CASSRQDYEQYF

d_gene: -
abundance: -
j_gene: TRBJ2-7
v_gene: TRBV27
CDR3nt: TGTGCCAGCAGTTTTCAGGGGACGGGCGAGCAGTACTTC
CDR3aa: CASSFQGTGEQYF

d_gene: TRBD1
abundance: -
j_gene: TRBJ1-1
v_gene: TRBV7-9
CDR3nt: TGTGCCAGCAGCTCGACGGGACAGGGAAGTCTTTACACTGAAGCTTTCTTT
CDR3aa: CASSSTGQGSLYTEAFF

d_gene: TRBD1
abundance: -
j_gene: TRBJ2-1
v_gene: TRBV6-4
CDR3nt: TGTGCCAGCAGTGCACATACCGGGACAGGGGGCAATGAGCAGTTCTTC
CDR3aa: CASSAHTGTGGNEQFF

d_gene: -
abundance: -
j_gene: TRBJ1-2
v_gene: TRBV12-5
CDR3nt: TGTGCTAGTGGTTTGTCTAATCAGGGTTTAAGCTATGGCTACACCTTC
CDR3aa: CASGLSNQGLSYGYTF

d_gene: -
abundance: once
j_gene: TRBJ1-2
v_gene: TRBV29-1
CDR3nt: TGCAGCGTTGAAGTGGAGGACAGCGATAACTATGGCTACACCTTC
CDR3aa: CSVEVEDSDNYGYTF

d_gene: -
abundance: few
j_gene: TRBJ2-3
v_gene: TRBV2
CDR3nt: TGTGCCAGCAGTGAATACGTGAACGCTAAGTTTGATACGCAGTATTTT
CDR3aa: CASSEYVNAKFDTQYF

d_gene: -
abundance: -
j_gene: TRBJ1-1
v_gene: TRBV4-2
CDR3nt: TGTGCCACACGGACAGAAGACATGAACACTGAAGCTTTCTTT
CDR3aa: CATRTEDMNTEAFF

d_gene: -
abundance: few
j_gene: TRBJ2-7
v_gene: TRBV2
CDR3nt: TGTGCCAGCAGTGAAGCCCCAGAGCAGTACTTC
CDR3aa: CASSEAPEQYF

d_gene: TRBD2
abundance: -
j_gene: TRBJ2-1
v_gene: TRBV10-1
CDR3nt: TGCGCCAGCAGTGAGTCTTTGCTAGCGGGAGGCAATGAGCAGTTCTTC
CDR3aa: CASSESLLAGGNEQFF